One and the same sample provided the 3 T cell receptor beta chains below, sequenced in a study of CDR3 diversity in severe acne. TCRdb re-called the PCR reads through MiXCR, storing one row per CDR3 protein. Of approximately 97,000 distinct CDR3 sequences listed, roughly 51% are singletons. The sample consisted of blood. Receptors originate from a male donor with acne.

This clonotype was recorded a few times. CDR3 protein: CAWRRGLAGGPRETQYF. The CDR3 DNA reads TGTGCCTGGAGGCGGGGTCTAGCGGGAGGGCCTCGGGAGACCCAGTACTTC. The V and J genes are TRBV30 and TRBJ2-5; TRBD2 matches at 12 bases. V lost 3 bases to trimming and J lost 5 bases; unmatched junction nucleotides: 13. The germline CDR1 and CDR2 sequences are GTSNPN and SVGIG (reference sequence). There are 17 residues in the CDR3.

Many counts were recorded for this clonotype. Since a much larger clone is just one base distant, this may be a read error. The gene calls are TRBV18 and TRBJ1-5, with a possible D match to TRBD1 (5 bases). The germline gives CDR1 KGHSH, CDR2 LQKENI. This CDR3 is built from 15 residues. Trimming left V 2 bases short and J 9 bases short, with 17 bases between. Written as DNA, the CDR3 is TGTGCCAGCTCACCATCGGTAGGGGACGGTCGGCCCCAGCATTTT. Translated: CASSPSVGDGRPQHF.

This chain joins TRBV24-1 and TRBJ1-5, with TRBD1 as a possible D gene (6 bases). CDR1 and CDR2 (germline): KGHDR, SFDVKD. The CDR3 is 14 amino acids. V was clipped by 5 bases and J by 3 bases, with 10 bases between them. The chain's CDR3 is CATSGTEPNQPQHF. Here the CDR3 DNA reads TGTGCCACCAGTGGGACAGAGCCCAATCAGCCCCAGCATTTT.